These T cell receptor beta chains were read from a single sample in a study of Ad26.COV2.S vaccination and SARS-CoV-2 variants. Here immunoSEQ multiplex PCR was the method, and the copy in TCRdb shows in-frame clones only, minus some. The sample comprises hundreds of thousands of clones, under 95% of which are singletons, and around 4.2% rests with the top ten. The source material was peripheral blood, sampled after recovery from COVID-19. These receptors originate from a human donor who had recovered from COVID-19. The CDR3 runs from the conserved cysteine through the conserved F or W. D genes are given only for firm matches. Rows give clone size only sometimes, using once, few, many, or a class for an expanded clone.

J: TRBJ2-3
D: -
size: -
V: TRBV5-5
CDR3: CASSSHQGWGDTQYF
DNA: TGTGCCAGCAGCTCCCACCAGGGTTGGGGAGATACGCAGTATTTT

J: TRBJ2-1
D: -
size: -
V: TRBV10-3
CDR3: CAISAGALSNEQFF
DNA: TGTGCCATCAGTGCTGGGGCCTTAAGCAATGAGCAGTTCTTC

J: TRBJ2-7
D: TRBD1
size: -
V: TRBV7-2
CDR3: CASSRDRVAYEQYF
DNA: TGTGCCAGCAGCAGGGACAGGGTCGCCTACGAGCAGTACTTC

J: TRBJ2-3
D: -
size: -
V: TRBV24-1
CDR3: CATSEGVSDTQYF
DNA: TGTGCCACCAGTGAAGGGGTATCCGATACGCAGTATTTT

J: TRBJ2-6
D: -
size: -
V: TRBV5-1
CDR3: CASSLGRQAGANVLTF
DNA: TGCGCCAGCAGCTTGGGCAGGCAGGCTGGGGCCAACGTCCTGACTTTC

J: TRBJ2-1
D: -
size: -
V: TRBV6-5
CDR3: CASSYISGNEQFF
DNA: TGTGCCAGCAGTTACATTTCCGGAAATGAGCAGTTCTTC

J: TRBJ1-1
D: -
size: -
V: TRBV27
CDR3: CASSPQGVGAFF
DNA: TGTGCCAGCAGTCCCCAGGGAGTTGGGGCTTTCTTT

J: TRBJ2-2
D: TRBD2
size: -
V: TRBV9
CDR3: CASSDGTSGGFNTGELFF
DNA: TGTGCCAGCAGCGATGGGACTAGCGGGGGTTTTAACACCGGGGAGCTGTTTTTT

J: TRBJ1-1
D: TRBD1
size: -
V: TRBV29-1
CDR3: CSVDPDQGTAEAFF
DNA: TGCAGCGTTGACCCTGACCAAGGGACAGCTGAAGCTTTCTTT

J: TRBJ2-1
D: -
size: -
V: TRBV5-1
CDR3: CASSFLESSYNEQFF
DNA: TGCGCCAGCAGCTTTCTTGAGAGCTCCTACAATGAGCAGTTCTTC

J: TRBJ2-7
D: TRBD2
size: -
V: TRBV2
CDR3: CATLVGREGEQYF
DNA: TGTGCCACACTGGTAGGGAGGGAAGGCGAGCAGTACTTC

J: TRBJ1-6
D: TRBD1
size: -
V: TRBV5-4
CDR3: CASSLRTGGNSPLHF
DNA: TGTGCCAGCAGCTTGAGGACAGGGGGCAATTCACCCCTCCACTTT

J: TRBJ2-3
D: TRBD1
size: -
V: TRBV3-1/TRBV3-2
CDR3: CASSQDLGTGFLDTQYF
DNA: TGTGCCAGCAGCCAGGACTTGGGGACAGGGTTTTTAGATACGCAGTATTTT

J: TRBJ1-2
D: TRBD1
size: -
V: TRBV27
CDR3: CASSSAPGTDYGYTF
DNA: TGTGCCAGCAGTTCGGCTCCCGGGACAGATTATGGCTACACCTTC

J: TRBJ2-1
D: TRBD1
size: -
V: TRBV24-1
CDR3: CATSDPTGGAHNEQFF
DNA: TGTGCCACCAGTGATCCGACAGGGGGCGCCCACAATGAGCAGTTCTTC

J: TRBJ1-5
D: TRBD1
size: -
V: TRBV6-5
CDR3: CASSSGTGASQPQHF
DNA: TGTGCCAGCAGTTCCGGGACAGGGGCCTCTCAGCCCCAGCATTTT

J: TRBJ1-5
D: -
size: -
V: TRBV6-2/TRBV6-3
CDR3: CASSFLIQGTRVQPQHF
DNA: TGTGCCAGCAGTTTCTTGATACAGGGTACGAGGGTACAGCCCCAGCATTTT

J: TRBJ2-7
D: -
size: -
V: TRBV9
CDR3: CASSVAGKGEQYF
DNA: TGTGCCAGCAGCGTAGCAGGAAAGGGGGAGCAGTACTTC

J: TRBJ2-2
D: -
size: few
V: TRBV10-3
CDR3: CAITPTGTLNTGELFF
DNA: TGTGCCATCACGCCAACAGGGACCTTAAACACCGGGGAGCTGTTTTTT

J: TRBJ1-6
D: -
size: -
V: TRBV2
CDR3: CASSAREGGGSPLHF
DNA: TGTGCCAGCAGCGCGAGGGAGGGGGGCGGTTCACCCCTCCACTTT

J: TRBJ1-4
D: -
size: -
V: TRBV6-5
CDR3: CASSYSGSTNEKLFF
DNA: TGTGCCAGCAGTTACTCGGGGAGTACTAATGAAAAACTGTTTTTT

J: TRBJ1-2
D: -
size: -
V: TRBV6-5
CDR3: CASTPTLKAYGYTF
DNA: TGTGCCAGCACTCCGACCCTAAAGGCGTATGGCTACACCTTC

J: TRBJ1-6
D: -
size: -
V: TRBV21-1
CDR3: CASSKGCRALNYNSPLHF
DNA: TGTGCCAGCAGCAAAGGATGCCGGGCCCTTAATTATAATTCACCCCTCCACTTT

J: TRBJ1-1
D: TRBD1
size: -
V: TRBV7-8
CDR3: CASSLGPGQVLRDTEAFF
DNA: TGTGCCAGCAGCTTAGGACCGGGACAGGTATTACGAGACACTGAAGCTTTCTTT